This T cell receptor (beta chain) was retrieved from a study of blood T cells in healthy people across ages. Regarding the study as a whole: The study regarded diversity estimates from one million T cells as underestimates. Whereas aged donors had fewer naive CD4+ cells, long-lived donors had more of them and higher diversity.

Comments on this clonotype: The antigen remains unidentified.

Sample-barcoded 5' priming and a J-beta primer mix drove a second PCR of about 6 to 12 cycles. TCRdb ran MiXCR on the 5' RACE reads and lists one entry per CDR3 protein. The repertoire holds 1.2 million to 1.5 million distinct CDR3 sequences, with about 43% as singletons. The authors isolated at least 6 million PBMCs per sample. The sample was blood. This receptor was identified in a woman aged 18-29 years in good health.

The CDR3 region is CSAPDRGRGTEAFF. In DNA form, the CDR3 reads TGCAGTGCCCCGGACAGGGGGAGGGGAACTGAAGCTTTCTTT. The chain couples TRBV20-1 to TRBJ1-1, with 10 positions matching TRBD1. Germline assignment: CDR1 DFQATT and CDR2 SNEGSKA (reference sequence). The length of the CDR3 is 14 residues. V was pared by 6 bases and J by 5 bases, with 9 bases of the junction left unmatched.